Below are 31 T cell receptor beta chains sequenced from a single sample in a study of HIV-infected patients and healthy controls. About 500 ng RNA was reverse transcribed with alpha and beta constant-region primers. Using multiplexing indices, alpha and beta chain libraries were generated apart by chain-specific third strand synthesis. TCRdb passed the 5' RACE reads through MiXCR, listing each CDR3 protein once. The sample yields 18,000 or so distinct CDR3 sequences, about 9% seen once. No cell fractionation was done, so the repertoire covers all unsorted peripheral blood T cells. What was sequenced was blood. These receptors all stem from an adult in good health.

Sample share makes this clonotype medium-sized. The V gene is TRBV6-1, the J gene TRBJ2-5; 7 bases agree with TRBD1. This CDR3 region has 16 residues. With V trimmed by 6 bases and J by 0 bases, 10 bases remained unmatched. Germline CDR1 and CDR2: MNHNS and SASEGT. The DNA of the CDR3 is TGTGCCAGCAGCCCCGGGACAGAGTTCTACCAAGAGACCCAGTACTTC. Protein: CASSPGTEFYQETQYF.

This sequence joins TRBV7-2 and TRBJ1-1; 7 bases fit TRBD1. The CDR3 loop spans 14 amino acids. Per germline, CDR1 SGHTA and CDR2 FQGNSA. V dropped 3 bases and J dropped 7; count of bases not matched to a gene: 8. The CDR3 DNA reads TGTGCCAGCAGCTTTGATCGAGGGGACAGTGAAGCTTTCTTT. This translates into CASSFDRGDSEAFF.

This clonotype was counted at least ten times. This rearrangement joins TRBV2 to TRBJ2-3; 8 bases are a match to TRBD1. Germline CDR1 reads SNHLY; CDR2 reads FYNNEI. With 8 bases clipped from V and 4 bases from J, the junction kept 8 bases outside the gene matches. This CDR3 has 14 residues. The CDR3 reads CASAQGVAADTQYF. Here the CDR3 DNA reads TGTGCCAGCGCACAGGGGGTAGCTGCAGATACGCAGTATTTT.

The chain combines TRBV12-3 or TRBV12-4 with TRBJ2-7; no definite D call. V lost 4 bases to trimming and J lost 3 bases, with 10 bases between them. CDR3 length: 13 residues. DNA for the CDR3: TGTGCCAGCAGTTACTCCAGGTACTACGAGCAGTACTTC. Its translation is CASSYSRYYEQYF.

This chain links TRBV12-3 or TRBV12-4 with TRBJ2-7; 11 bases map to TRBD2. V was pared by 3 bases and J by 9 bases, with 7 bases of the junction left unmatched. The CDR3 consists of 14 residues. The CDR3 nucleotides read TGTGCCAGCAGTTTGACTAGCGGGACGCTAGGGCAGTACTTC. Protein sequence: CASSLTSGTLGQYF.

This clonotype was seen ten or more times. V is TRBV12-3 or TRBV12-4 and J is TRBJ2-2; D is uncertain. Trimming took 10 bases from V and 2 from J, leaving 5 bases between them. The CDR3 has 11 residues. CDR3 amino acids: CATQNTGELFF. The CDR3 DNA reads TGTGCCACCCAAAACACCGGGGAGCTGTTTTTT.

This clonotype was counted a few times. The rearrangement uses TRBV24-1 and TRBJ2-7, with 9 bases that match TRBD1. Germline loops: CDR1 KGHDR, CDR2 SFDVKD. The CDR3 length is 15 residues. Trimming cost V 4 bases and J 1 base; bases outside gene matches: 4. CDR3 DNA: TGTGCCACCAGTGAGTCCGGGACAGGGTCCTACGAGCAGTACTTC. This sequence encodes CATSESGTGSYEQYF.

By proportion, this clonotype is medium-sized. This chain joins TRBV28 and TRBJ2-7; 9 bases align to TRBD1. Germline CDR1 and CDR2: MDHEN and SYDVKM. The ends lost 5 bases at V and 3 bases at J; junction bases unmatched: 8. The CDR3 totals 15 residues. This CDR3 reads CASSPPGQGSYEQYF. CDR3 nucleotides: TGTGCCAGCAGTCCGCCGGGACAGGGAAGCTACGAGCAGTACTTC. The full variable domain, completed using reference TRBV28 and TRBJ2-7, is DVKVTQSSRYLVKRTGEKVFLECVQDMDHENMFWYRQDPGLGLRLIYFSYDVKMKEKGDIPEGYSVSREKKERFSLILESASTNQTSMYLCASSPPGQGSYEQYFGPGTRLTVT.

This clonotype showed up just a few times. The rearrangement uses TRBV20-1 and TRBJ2-1; possibly TRBD1 for D (5 bases). Trimming left V 5 bases short and J 3 bases short, with 17 bases between. Germline V lookup: CDR1 DFQATT, CDR2 SNEGSKA (reference sequence). The CDR3 extends over 15 amino acids. As DNA, the CDR3 is TGCAGTGCTGGGGCTGGGCTGACGGGCTACAATGAGCAGTTCTTC. It specifies CSAGAGLTGYNEQFF.

The table lists this clonotype with many counts. The V and J genes are TRBV28 and TRBJ2-7; D is unclear. The V and J ends lost 7 bases and 3 bases respectively, with 16 bases between them. The CDR3 contains 14 residues. Germline CDR1 MDHEN, CDR2 SYDVKM. The CDR3 sequence: CASTRAARIYEQYF. Written as DNA, the CDR3 is TGTGCCAGCACCCGGGCAGCTCGGATCTACGAGCAGTACTTC.

This clonotype has at least ten counts. This chain connects TRBV6-4 to TRBJ2-1; tentatively, D is TRBD2 (5 bases). CDR3 length: 16 amino acids. V lost 6 bases and J lost 5, with 20 bases in between. CDR1 is MRHNA and CDR2 is SNTAGT in the germline V gene. CDR3 in DNA: TGTGCCAGCAGCCATTCCCCTGACACTAGAGACAATGAGCAGTTCTTC. Protein product: CASSHSPDTRDNEQFF.

This clonotype has just a few counts. The rearrangement uses TRBV18 and TRBJ2-7; TRBD2 aligns across 10 bases. The junction had 8 bases not matched to a gene; V was cut back by 6 bases and J by 6 bases. CDR3 length: 14 residues. The germline V gene has CDR1 KGHSH and CDR2 LQKENI. The chain's CDR3 is CASSPLAGVFEQYF. Written as DNA, the CDR3 is TGTGCCAGCTCCCCTCTAGCGGGAGTTTTCGAGCAGTACTTC.

This clonotype rates as medium-sized. The chain employs TRBV28 and TRBJ1-1; 8 bases are shared with TRBD1. V shed 5 bases and J 4 bases; nucleotides not matched to a gene: 9. Germline loops: CDR1 MDHEN, CDR2 SYDVKM. The CDR3 length is 15 residues. The CDR3 region is CASSPTGTGSTEAFF. The CDR3 nucleotides are TGTGCCAGCAGTCCGACCGGGACAGGTTCCACTGAAGCTTTCTTT. Filled out from reference TRBV28 and TRBJ1-1, the complete variable domain reads DVKVTQSSRYLVKRTGEKVFLECVQDMDHENMFWYRQDPGLGLRLIYFSYDVKMKEKGDIPEGYSVSREKKERFSLILESASTNQTSMYLCASSPTGTGSTEAFFGQGTRLTVV.

This clonotype is labeled medium-sized. The chain combines TRBV28 with TRBJ2-7; D perhaps matches TRBD1 (6 bases). Trimming cost V 3 bases and J 5 bases, with 17 bases left between them. The germline V gene encodes CDR1 MDHEN and CDR2 SYDVKM. The CDR3 has 15 residues. This CDR3 reads CASSFGSGRGDEQYF. As DNA, the CDR3 is TGTGCCAGCAGTTTCGGTTCGGGCAGGGGTGACGAGCAGTACTTC. The entire variable domain, with the rest obtained from reference TRBV28 and TRBJ2-7, is as follows: DVKVTQSSRYLVKRTGEKVFLECVQDMDHENMFWYRQDPGLGLRLIYFSYDVKMKEKGDIPEGYSVSREKKERFSLILESASTNQTSMYLCASSFGSGRGDEQYFGPGTRLTVT.

This clonotype is deemed medium-sized. This chain connects TRBV9 to TRBJ2-3; D is perhaps TRBD2 (5 bases). V lost 0 bases and J 3 bases, leaving 5 bases between the germline ends. The germline V gene encodes CDR1 SGDLS and CDR2 YYNGEE. The CDR3 sequence is 13 residues long. CDR3: CASSVVATDTQYF. The DNA for the CDR3 is TGTGCCAGCAGCGTAGTAGCGACAGATACGCAGTATTTT.

In this sample, this clonotype is medium-sized. The chain recombines TRBV20-1 with TRBJ1-1; 9 bases match TRBD1. The germline V gene has CDR1 DFQATT and CDR2 SNEGSKA (reference sequence). The CDR3 consists of 14 residues. The trim removed 6 bases at V and 4 bases at J, leaving 9 bases unmatched. The CDR3 DNA reads as TGCAGTGCCGAGGACAGGGGATTGAGCACTGAAGCTTTCTTT. It is translated as CSAEDRGLSTEAFF.

This clonotype came up a few times. The V gene is TRBV11-2, the J gene TRBJ2-2; the D is unclear. Germline values: CDR1 SGHAT, CDR2 FQNNGV. The CDR3 is made up of 14 amino acids. Trimming took off 3 bases at V and 2 bases at J, with 7 bases between the two ends. Here the CDR3 reads CASSFRVNTGELFF. CDR3 coding DNA: TGTGCCAGCAGCTTCCGCGTCAACACCGGGGAGCTGTTTTTT.

This clonotype rates as medium-sized. V and J are TRBV28 and TRBJ1-2; 10 nucleotides line up with TRBD1. V was clipped by 2 bases and J by 6 bases; unmatched bases: 6. Germline lookup yields CDR1 MDHEN and CDR2 SYDVKM. The CDR3 length is 15 residues. CDR3 nucleotide sequence: TGTGCCAGCAGTTTAATGGAGACAGGGGGCGATGGCTACACCTTC. The encoded protein is CASSLMETGGDGYTF.

This clonotype was seen at least ten times. The gene calls are TRBV7-9 and TRBJ2-1; unclear D gene. V lost 1 base to trimming and J lost 3 bases, with 4 bases between them. The CDR3 covers 13 residues. Germline V gives CDR1 SEHNR, CDR2 FQNEAQ (reference sequence). The CDR3 protein is CASSLGRYNEQFF. In DNA, the CDR3 is TGTGCCAGCAGCTTAGGTCGCTACAATGAGCAGTTCTTC.

The table lists this clonotype with many counts. The chain joins TRBV6-5 to TRBJ2-2; tentative D call: TRBD1 (6 bases). Trimming left V 0 bases short and J 7 bases short, with 18 bases between. Germline V gene data show CDR1 as MNHEY and CDR2 as SVGAGI. CDR3 size: 17 residues. This CDR3 is CASSYSSPTGVGGELFF. The CDR3 coding sequence is TGTGCCAGCAGTTACTCGTCCCCGACAGGCGTGGGCGGGGAGCTGTTTTTT.

This clonotype was counted ten times or more. The chain couples TRBV12-3 or TRBV12-4 to TRBJ1-1; D is ambiguous. V lost 5 bases to trimming and J lost 8 bases, with 18 bases between them. The CDR3 runs 14 residues. The CDR3 protein is CASSRGLLQLEAFF. CDR3 bases: TGTGCCAGCAGTCGCGGACTCCTCCAATTGGAAGCTTTCTTT.

This clonotype was observed at least ten times. CDR3 nucleotide sequence: TGTGCCAGCAGTTACTCTCCGGGTCTGGCGGGAGGCCTAGACAATGAGCAGTTCTTC. This gives the protein CASSYSPGLAGGLDNEQFF. The V and J genes are TRBV6-5 and TRBJ2-1, with TRBD2 matching over 8 bases. Losses at the gene ends were 0 bases for V and 5 bases for J; bases not matched to a gene: 15. This CDR3 is built from 19 residues. The germline CDR1 and CDR2 sequences are MNHEY and SVGAGI.

This clonotype ranks as medium-sized (0.01 to 0.1%). CDR3 DNA sequence: TGTGCCAGCAGGAGATCGTCGACAGGGTACTCGGCCGAGCAGTACTTC. Protein product: CASRRSSTGYSAEQYF. V gene TRBV28 combines with J gene TRBJ2-7; 7 bases fit TRBD1. V shed 6 bases and J 6 bases; nucleotides not matched to a gene: 17. Germline V gives CDR1 MDHEN, CDR2 SYDVKM. The CDR3 contains 16 residues. The full variable domain, in which reference TRBV28 and TRBJ2-7 provide the parts outside the CDR3, is DVKVTQSSRYLVKRTGEKVFLECVQDMDHENMFWYRQDPGLGLRLIYFSYDVKMKEKGDIPEGYSVSREKKERFSLILESASTNQTSMYLCASRRSSTGYSAEQYFGPGTRLTVT.

The V gene is TRBV2, the J gene TRBJ2-7; TRBD2 might be the D (6 bases). V lost 4 bases and J lost 4, with 14 bases in between. Germline CDR1 and CDR2: SNHLY and FYNNEI. The length of the CDR3 is 14 residues. The CDR3 here is CASSVEVAVYEQYF. The CDR3 DNA sequence: TGTGCCAGCAGTGTCGAGGTAGCGGTATACGAGCAGTACTTC.

At least ten counts were recorded for this clonotype. The chain links TRBV27 to TRBJ2-2; D may be TRBD1 (6 bases). Trimming took 5 bases from V and 3 from J, leaving 22 bases between them. CDR3 size: 18 residues. The germline CDR1 and CDR2 sequences are MNHEY and SMNVEV (reference sequence). The CDR3 DNA reads TGTGCCAGCAGTCACAGGGCCTACCCCCCTCGAGACACCGGGGAGCTGTTTTTT. This gives the protein CASSHRAYPPRDTGELFF.

This clonotype occurred many times. The chain has TRBV19 and TRBJ2-1; 11 bases are shared with TRBD1. Germline values: CDR1 LNHDA, CDR2 SQIVND (reference sequence). The V gene end was trimmed by 5 bases and the J gene end by 6 bases; junction bases not matched to a gene: 12. This CDR3 region has 17 residues. Here the CDR3 reads CASSSLPGQGDFNEQFF. CDR3 DNA sequence: TGTGCCAGTAGTTCCTTACCGGGACAGGGGGATTTCAATGAGCAGTTCTTC. The complete variable domain, with remaining parts taken from reference TRBV19 and TRBJ2-1, reads DGGITQSPKYLFRKEGQNVTLSCEQNLNHDAMYWYRQDPGQGLRLIYYSQIVNDFQKGDIAEGYSVSREKKESFPLTVTSAQKNPTAFYLCASSSLPGQGDFNEQFFGPGTRLTVL.

In its sample, this clonotype was seen a few times. The chain couples TRBV4-1 to TRBJ1-1, with D uncertain. The CDR3 is 15 residues long. Per germline, CDR1 MGHRA and CDR2 YSYEKL. Trimming removed 0 bases from V and 1 base from J, with 9 bases in between. CDR3 in DNA: TGCGCCAGCAGCCAAGACGTGAGACAGAACACTGAAGCTTTCTTT. It specifies CASSQDVRQNTEAFF.

At least ten counts were recorded for this clonotype. The CDR3 loop reads CASSIDHLAGGPSTGELFF. In DNA, the CDR3 is TGTGCCAGTAGTATAGATCATCTAGCGGGAGGGCCGAGCACCGGGGAGCTGTTTTTT. The chain is built from TRBV19 and TRBJ2-2; 12 nucleotides match TRBD2. V shed 0 bases, J shed 4 bases, and the junction held 9 bases outside the gene matches. The CDR3 consists of 19 residues. Germline V gene lookup returns CDR1 LNHDA and CDR2 SQIVND (reference sequence). Drawing the rest from reference TRBV19 and TRBJ2-2, the complete variable domain is DGGITQSPKYLFRKEGQNVTLSCEQNLNHDAMYWYRQDPGQGLRLIYYSQIVNDFQKGDIAEGYSVSREKKESFPLTVTSAQKNPTAFYLCASSIDHLAGGPSTGELFFGEGSRLTVL.

Within the sample, this clonotype is medium-sized. CDR3: CASSDSLLAVKETQYF. CDR3 DNA sequence: TGTGCCAGCAGTGATTCCCTACTAGCAGTTAAAGAGACCCAGTACTTC. V is TRBV25-1 and J is TRBJ2-5, with a possible D match to TRBD2 (6 bases). Germline loops: CDR1 MGHDK, CDR2 SYGVNS. This CDR3 is built from 16 residues. Trimming cost V 3 bases and J 3 bases, with 17 bases left between them.

This clonotype was observed many times. This chain links TRBV6-2 or TRBV6-3 with TRBJ2-3, with 8 positions matching TRBD1. CDR3 length equals 17 residues. V gave up 6 bases and J gave up 2 bases; unmatched junction bases: 13. Germline V gene data show CDR1 as MNHEY and CDR2 as SVGEGT. The CDR3 region has the DNA TGTGCCAGCAGCCCTACGGGACAGGCTACCCTCACAGATACGCAGTATTTT. This translates into CASSPTGQATLTDTQYF.

This clonotype was recorded many times. The chain combines TRBV19 with TRBJ2-7, with D possibly called TRBD1 or TRBD2 (5 bases each). The V gene lost 7 bases and the J gene lost 6 bases, with 25 bases spanning the gap. The CDR3 is made up of 16 amino acids. Germline CDR1 LNHDA, CDR2 SQIVND (reference sequence). CDR3 in DNA: TGTGCCAGTAAAGGTACCGGTCGCTTCTCGGGGCTCGAGCAGTACTTC. It is translated as CASKGTGRFSGLEQYF.